This T cell receptor (beta chain) was recorded in a study of T-cell reconstitution after alpha-beta-depleted transplantation in children. The CDR3 runs to 18 residues. In the case of this clonotype: One end of the junction is discordant with germline, which a read error may explain.

Preparing the TCRbeta library involved the use of unique molecular identifiers. TCRdb reprocessed the PCR reads via MiXCR and lists one record per CDR3 protein. The profile shows some 500,000 distinct CDR3 sequences, approximately 20% of them singletons. The chain combines TRBV12-3 or TRBV12-4 with TRBJ2-7; TRBD2 aligns across 13 bases. The source was PBMCs from the stem cell graft donor, collected from the stem cell graft. The clonotype originates from a human donor who donated a stem cell graft to a child with acute lymphoblastic leukemia. The CDR3 DNA reads TGTGCCAGTAGTTTTGGACTAGCGGGAGCGCCATTTCACTACGAGCAGTACTTC. This translates into CASSFGLAGAPFHYEQYF.